These T cell receptor beta chains were read from a single sample in a study of yellow fever vaccine responses in identical twins. TCRdb reprocessed the RT-PCR reads with MiXCR, giving one entry per CDR3 protein. The table records roughly 4,700 distinct CDR3 sequences, roughly 85% of them present only once. Specimen: T cells from blood (PBMCs), unsorted or a sorted subset (not recorded which), collected before or after yellow fever vaccination (not recorded which). Source of these receptors: a woman aged 18 to 35 who received the yellow fever vaccine. Each CDR3 is given with its conserved first and last residue. A D gene is named only where the DNA matches it firmly. Clone size, where shown, is once, few, many, or a class for clones that have expanded.

v_call	clone_size	d_call	j_call	cdr3_aa	cdr3_nt
TRBV18	-	-	TRBJ1-1	CASSPNRGDTEAFF	TGTGCCAGCTCACCAAATAGGGGTGACACTGAAGCTTTCTTT
TRBV12-3/TRBV12-4	-	-	TRBJ2-4	CASSFQGKNIQYF	TGTGCCAGCAGTTTTCAGGGGAAAAACATTCAGTACTTC
TRBV11-2	-	-	TRBJ1-2	CASSLSLTANYGYTF	TGTGCCAGCAGCTTATCTCTGACTGCCAACTATGGCTACACCTTC
TRBV7-9	-	TRBD1	TRBJ1-2	CASSLAGQGEGYTF	TGTGCCAGCAGCTTAGCGGGACAGGGCGAGGGCTACACCTTC
TRBV18	-	-	TRBJ2-1	CASSLLDEQFF	TGTGCCAGCTCATTACTGGATGAGCAGTTCTTC
TRBV14	few	TRBD1	TRBJ2-7	CASRGGQLKAEQYF	TGTGCCAGCAGAGGGGGACAGTTAAAGGCCGAGCAGTACTTC
TRBV19	-	-	TRBJ2-1	CASSPGESYNEQFF	TGTGCCAGTAGTCCGGGGGAGTCATACAATGAGCAGTTCTTC
TRBV11-2	-	-	TRBJ1-1	CASSLVTGGTEAFF	TGTGCCAGCAGCTTAGTGACAGGTGGCACTGAAGCTTTCTTT
TRBV28	-	TRBD1	TRBJ2-7	CASKPDRRDRAYEQYF	TGTGCCAGCAAGCCCGACCGCCGGGACAGGGCTTACGAGCAGTACTTC
TRBV29-1	-	-	TRBJ1-2	CSVEARGSKGYTF	TGCAGCGTTGAAGCGCGGGGTTCGAAGGGCTACACCTTC
TRBV5-1	once	-	TRBJ2-1	CASSTWGGRSDEQFF	TGCGCCAGCAGCACGTGGGGGGGCCGGAGCGATGAGCAGTTCTTC
TRBV18	-	-	TRBJ2-7	CASSPAGASYEQYF	TGTGCCAGCTCACCAGCAGGGGCCTCCTACGAGCAGTACTTC
TRBV4-3	-	-	TRBJ2-1	CASSQSLGDNEQFF	TGCGCCAGCAGCCAAAGTCTCGGGGACAATGAGCAGTTCTTC
TRBV9	-	-	TRBJ2-3	CASSVVGSTDTQYF	TGTGCCAGCAGCGTAGTAGGGAGCACAGATACTCAGTATTTT
TRBV28	-	TRBD1	TRBJ1-1	CASSSATRTGPLNTEAFF	TGTGCCAGCAGTTCCGCTACCAGGACAGGACCCTTGAACACTGAAGCTTTCTTT
TRBV11-3	-	TRBD2	TRBJ2-5	CASTVIAGDPETQYF	TGTGCCAGCACCGTAATAGCGGGAGATCCAGAGACCCAGTACTTC
TRBV23-1	-	-	TRBJ1-5	CASSQSPPRGGQPQHF	TGCGCCAGCAGTCAATCTCCCCCCAGGGGCGGTCAGCCCCAGCATTTT
TRBV29-1	-	-	TRBJ1-1	CSVADHTEAFF	TGCAGCGTTGCGGATCACACTGAAGCTTTCTTT
TRBV11-3	-	-	TRBJ2-7	CASSLWGATYEQYF	TGTGCCAGCAGCTTATGGGGAGCCACCTACGAGCAGTACTTC
TRBV19	-	TRBD1	TRBJ2-3	CASSIAGQPNTDTQYF	TGTGCCAGTAGTATAGCGGGACAGCCTAACACAGATACGCAGTATTTT
TRBV11-1	few	TRBD2	TRBJ2-3	CASSPGLAGVASTDTQYF	TGTGCCAGCAGCCCCGGACTAGCGGGGGTCGCTAGCACAGATACGCAGTATTTT
TRBV2	-	-	TRBJ2-7	CASSSTGSYEQYF	TGTGCCAGCAGTTCGACAGGCTCCTACGAGCAGTACTTC
TRBV10-3	-	-	TRBJ1-1	CAIMTNTEAFF	TGTGCCATCATGACGAACACTGAAGCTTTCTTT